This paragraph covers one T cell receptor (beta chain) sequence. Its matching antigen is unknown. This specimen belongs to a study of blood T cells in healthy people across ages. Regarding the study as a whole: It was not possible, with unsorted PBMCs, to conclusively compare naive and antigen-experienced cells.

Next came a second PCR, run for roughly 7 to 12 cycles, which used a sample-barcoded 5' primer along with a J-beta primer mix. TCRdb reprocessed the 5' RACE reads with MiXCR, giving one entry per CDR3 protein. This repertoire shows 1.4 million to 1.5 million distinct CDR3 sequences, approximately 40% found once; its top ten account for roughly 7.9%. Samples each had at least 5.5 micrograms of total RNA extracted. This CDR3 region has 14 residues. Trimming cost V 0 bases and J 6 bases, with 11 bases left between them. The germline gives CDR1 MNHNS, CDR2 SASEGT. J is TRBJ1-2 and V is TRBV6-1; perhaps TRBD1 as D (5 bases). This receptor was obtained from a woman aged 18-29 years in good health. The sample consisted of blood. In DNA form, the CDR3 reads TGTGCCAGCAGTGAAGCGGGCAGGGTAAATGGCTACACCTTC. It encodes CASSEAGRVNGYTF.